Below are 5 T cell receptor beta chains sequenced from a single sample in a study of T-cell memory formation after mild COVID-19 (dated by TCRdb to the early 2020s). Library method: 5' RACE. These reads were obtained on an Illumina NovaSeq 6000. TCRdb trimmed public reads at Q25 via fastp, called clones via MiXCR and kept in-frame beta chains. Every CDR3 protein is listed once, alongside the most common genes and DNA of its rows. The sample contains almost 550,000 distinct CDR3 sequences, about a fifth of them found a single time. Of the sample, around 12% falls within the top ten clones. The sample consisted of PBMCs or a T cell subset sorted from them (not recorded which). The source of these receptors is an adult woman who had mild COVID-19 (a few samples of this study predate the infection). The sample titles of this study are shuffled in the database, so cell type and time point are left out; the donor was told from shared clones.

This clonotype was picked up a small number of times. The V gene is TRBV10-3, the J gene TRBJ2-3; TRBD2 matches 16 bases. The CDR3 runs to 18 residues. V lost 3 bases, J lost 2 bases, and 5 bases stayed unmatched. CDR1 is ENHRY, CDR2 SYGVKD, per germline. For the CDR3, the DNA is TGTGCCATCAGTGATCCGGGACTAGCGGGAGGGGCCACAGATACGCAGTATTTT. This codes for CAISDPGLAGGATDTQYF.

J is TRBJ2-1 and V is TRBV5-5; 10 nucleotides align to TRBD1. V was clipped by 4 bases and J by 7 bases; unmatched bases: 5. CDR1 SGHKS and CDR2 YYEKEE come from the germline V gene (reference sequence). CDR3 length: 14 amino acids. The DNA of the CDR3 is TGTGCCAGCAGCAGGACAGGGGGGGAAAATGAGCAGTTCTTC. The encoded protein is CASSRTGGENEQFF. Using reference TRBV5-5 and TRBJ2-1 for the parts outside the CDR3, the full variable domain is DAGVTQSPTHLIKTRGQQVTLRCSPISGHKSVSWYQQVLGQGPQFIFQYYEKEERGRGNFPDRFSARQFPNYSSELNVNALLLGDSALYLCASSRTGGENEQFFGPGTRLTVL.

Only a few counts were recorded for this clonotype. The rearrangement uses TRBV7-8 and TRBJ2-2; D assignment may be TRBD1 or TRBD2 (5 bases each). The CDR3 sequence is 14 residues long. Germline V gene data show CDR1 as SGHVS and CDR2 as FQNEAQ. V dropped 3 bases and J dropped 6 bases, with 11 bases sitting between them. In DNA form, the CDR3 reads TGTGCCAGCAGCTTCCGGGACGGCTCCGGGGAGCTGTTTTTT. As protein: CASSFRDGSGELFF. The entire variable domain, with the rest obtained from reference TRBV7-8 and TRBJ2-2, is as follows: GAGVSQSPRYKVAKRGQDVALRCDPISGHVSLFWYQQALGQGPEFLTYFQNEAQLDKSGLPSDRFFAERPEGSVSTLKIQRTQQEDSAVYLCASSFRDGSGELFFGEGSRLTVL.

This clonotype was seen only a few times. This sequence joins TRBV10-3 and TRBJ2-2; TRBD1 is a possible D gene (6 bases). This CDR3 comprises 13 residues. The ends were cut back, 2 bases at V and 6 bases at J, with 7 bases in the middle. From germline, CDR1 is ENHRY and CDR2 SYGVKD. The CDR3 loop reads CAISEGGPGELFF. In DNA, the CDR3 is TGTGCCATCAGTGAGGGGGGCCCCGGGGAGCTGTTTTTT.

This clonotype has more than one count but fewer than ten. The V call is TRBV19, the J call TRBJ2-7; no firm D call. CDR3 size: 14 residues. The germline V and J ends were trimmed by 8 bases and 5 bases, with 19 bases remaining between them. The V gene's germline CDR1 is LNHDA and CDR2 SQIVND (reference sequence). CDR3 region: CASDPGGSRHEQYF. CDR3 DNA sequence: TGTGCCAGTGATCCAGGCGGCTCTCGCCACGAGCAGTACTTC.